The 32 T cell receptor beta chains in this list originate from one sample, sequenced in a study of post-analysis software for immune sequencing data. Unique molecular identifiers were carried by the TCR beta cDNA libraries. Using its own MiXCR run on the PCR reads, TCRdb lists one record per CDR3 protein. This table has around 260,000 distinct CDR3 sequences, less than 40% appearing once. These receptors have no identified antigens. Study-wide findings and caveats: Five or six TRBV segments were more frequent in patients than controls; TRBV5-6, TRBV5-1 and TRBV20-1 belonged to this group.

Specimen: blood. These receptors all come from a girl aged 10 to 17 with multiple sclerosis.

This clonotype was seen at least ten times. This chain links TRBV15 with TRBJ2-1; a possible D gene is TRBD1 (6 bases). The CDR3 contains 17 residues. The V end was cut by 6 bases, the J end by 5 bases, with 23 bases between. CDR1 and CDR2 (germline): LNHNV, YYDKDF (reference sequence). The CDR3 loop is CATRNLLTGLIHNEQFF. CDR3 sequence (DNA): TGTGCCACCAGGAACCTGCTTACAGGGTTAATTCACAATGAGCAGTTCTTC.

This clonotype was seen more than once but under ten times. V is TRBV14 and J is TRBJ1-6; D might be TRBD1 (6 bases). Germline values: CDR1 SGHDN, CDR2 FVKESK. The CDR3 extends over 13 amino acids. V shed 1 base and J shed 9 bases, with 7 bases lying between them. The CDR3 DNA sequence: TGTGCCAGCAGCCAAGGCAGGGGTTCACCCCTCCACTTT. It specifies CASSQGRGSPLHF.

This clonotype came up many times. The V and J genes are TRBV10-1 and TRBJ1-5; D call uncertain. Germline V lookup: CDR1 WNHNN, CDR2 SYGVQD (reference sequence). This CDR3 is built from 12 residues. Trimming stripped 8 bases from V and 5 bases from J, with 10 bases between. CDR3 in amino acids: CASGRGDQPQHF. CDR3 bases: TGCGCCAGCGGCCGCGGGGATCAGCCCCAGCATTTT.

The chain is built from TRBV6-1 and TRBJ1-4; no definite D call. V lost 7 bases, J lost 0 bases, and 9 bases lay in between. The germline V gene encodes CDR1 MNHNS and CDR2 SASEGT. The CDR3 sequence is 14 residues long. CDR3 sequence: CASKDGPTNEKLFF. In DNA form, the CDR3 reads TGTGCCAGCAAAGATGGACCAACTAATGAAAAACTGTTTTTT.

This clonotype showed up many times. The rearrangement uses TRBV28 and TRBJ1-6; D is undetermined. Germline CDR1 is MDHEN and CDR2 is SYDVKM. Trimming removed 6 bases at V and 5 bases at J, with 20 bases between. The CDR3 runs to 17 residues. CDR3 sequence reads: CASSHGGPPFNNSPLHF. The CDR3 DNA sequence: TGTGCCAGCAGCCATGGAGGACCCCCGTTTAATAATTCACCCCTCCACTTT.

To note about this clonotype: A much larger clone differs by one base, so this may be a read error. The chain recombines TRBV24-1 with TRBJ2-1; perhaps TRBD2 as D (6 bases). Trimming shortened V by 7 bases and J by 4 bases, and 16 bases separated the two germline ends. Germline-derived CDR1 and CDR2 are KGHDR and SFDVKD. This CDR3 is 15 amino acids long. CDR3 nucleotide sequence: TGTGCCACCAGGGAGGGGTGGGGATTTTACAATGAGCAGTTCTTC. It yields the protein CATREGWGFYNEQFF.

In this sample, this clonotype turned up many times. The genes are TRBV20-1 and TRBJ2-3, with 10 bases identical to TRBD2. From germline, CDR1 is DFQATT and CDR2 SNEGSKA (reference sequence). CDR3 size: 14 residues. V trimming: 6 bases; J trimming: 2 bases; junction bases outside the gene matches: 5. The chain's CDR3 is CSARLAGVTDTQYF. The CDR3 region has the DNA TGCAGTGCCAGGCTAGCGGGGGTCACAGATACGCAGTATTTT.

With regard to this clonotype: This clone may be a read error of a much larger clone one base away. The genes are TRBV7-3 and TRBJ1-1; D remains unclear. The CDR3 spans 14 residues. The germline V gene has CDR1 SGHTA and CDR2 FQGTGA. V lost 8 bases to trimming and J lost 4 bases, with 17 bases between them. The CDR3 bases are TGTGCCAGCTCGAGGCAGGCGACGGGCACTGAAGCTTTCTTT. Its protein product is CASSRQATGTEAFF.

The chain has TRBV20-1 and TRBJ2-2; perhaps TRBD2 as D (5 bases). CDR3 length equals 14 residues. The V gene's germline CDR1 is DFQATT and CDR2 SNEGSKA (reference sequence). The V gene lost 4 bases and the J gene lost 4 bases, with 13 bases spanning the gap. CDR3 region: CSAMSGRGTGELFF. The CDR3 DNA is TGCAGTGCTATGAGTGGACGGGGCACCGGGGAGCTGTTTTTT.

A few counts support this clonotype. CDR3 coding DNA: TGTGCCAGCAGCCAAGGCGGACTGGTGATCTACGAGCAGTACTTC. Translation: CASSQGGLVIYEQYF. V is TRBV3-1 and J is TRBJ2-7, with TRBD2 as a possible D gene (5 bases). V was cut by 1 base and J by 3 bases, with 13 bases left in between. Germline CDR1 LGHDT, CDR2 YNNKEL (reference sequence). The CDR3 totals 15 residues.

The rearrangement uses TRBV4-2 and TRBJ2-4, with D maybe TRBD2 (5 bases). The J call may be incorrect, as the DNA end agrees better with TRBJ2-7. Germline assignment: CDR1 LGHNA and CDR2 YNFKEQ. The CDR3 has 13 residues. The CDR3 DNA follows: TGTGCCAGCAGCCCATCCGGGGCCTACGAGCAGTACTTC. It translates to CASSPSGAYEQYF.

This clonotype was detected only a few times. The chain has TRBV20-1 and TRBJ1-2, with 12 bases fitting TRBD1. V shed 5 bases and J 6 bases; nucleotides not matched to a gene: 10. The germline gives CDR1 DFQATT, CDR2 SNEGSKA (reference sequence). The CDR3 is 15 amino acids. CDR3 loop: CSAYVLGQGADGYTF. The DNA for the CDR3 is TGCAGTGCTTACGTGCTGGGACAGGGGGCAGATGGCTACACCTTC.

This clonotype was seen at least ten times. V and J are TRBV28 and TRBJ1-3; D unclear. CDR3 size: 12 residues. CDR1 and CDR2 (germline): MDHEN, SYDVKM. Trimming took 3 bases from V and 4 from J, leaving 4 bases between them. CDR3 in DNA: TGTGCCAGCAGTTTTGGCGGAAACACCATATATTTT. Encoded protein: CASSFGGNTIYF.

This chain connects TRBV12-3 or TRBV12-4 to TRBJ2-7; possibly TRBD1 for D (6 bases). TRBJ2-5 explains the end of the DNA better; the J call may be wrong. CDR3 size: 14 residues. The CDR3 loop is CASSLAGAEETQYF. The CDR3, as DNA: TGTGCCAGCAGTTTAGCGGGGGCGGAGGAGACCCAGTACTTC.

Ten or more counts support this clonotype. The rearrangement links TRBV4-1 to TRBJ2-3; TRBD2 agrees at 10 bases. J gave up 5 bases and V 2 bases, and 10 bases lay outside the gene matches. The V gene's germline CDR1 is MGHRA and CDR2 YSYEKL. The CDR3 spans 17 residues. CDR3 DNA sequence: TGCGCCAGCAGCCAACTGTCAAAGCGGGAGGGGCTAGATACGCAGTATTTT. The encoded protein is CASSQLSKREGLDTQYF.

The chain has TRBV5-1 and TRBJ1-2; D perhaps matches TRBD1 (5 bases). V lost 4 bases and J lost 4, with 14 bases in between. Germline-derived CDR1 and CDR2 are SGHRS and YFSETQ. This CDR3 spans 14 amino acids. The CDR3 loop reads CASSARVSSYGYTF. DNA of the CDR3: TGCGCCAGCAGCGCCAGGGTCTCCTCCTATGGCTACACCTTC. Full variable domain (rest looked up from reference TRBV5-1 and TRBJ1-2): KAGVTQTPRYLIKTRGQQVTLSCSPISGHRSVSWYQQTPGQGLQFLFEYFSETQRNKGNFPGRFSGRQFSNSRSEMNVSTLELGDSALYLCASSARVSSYGYTFGSGTRLTVV.

In its sample, this clonotype was seen many times. The chain carries TRBV9 and TRBJ2-1, with 10 bases aligning to TRBD1. This CDR3 contains 14 residues. Germline trimming cut 0 bases from V and 9 bases from J; bases unmatched to any gene: 3. CDR1 is SGDLS, CDR2 YYNGEE, per germline. In DNA form, the CDR3 reads TGTGCCAGCAGCGTAGGACAGGGGGCAGGTGAGCAGTTCTTC. The encoded protein is CASSVGQGAGEQFF.

At least ten counts were recorded for this clonotype. This chain joins TRBV20-1 and TRBJ2-1; 14 bases line up with TRBD2. V lost 3 bases, J lost 4 bases, and 2 bases stayed unmatched. CDR3 length equals 15 residues. Germline V gives CDR1 DFQATT, CDR2 SNEGSKA (reference sequence). The CDR3 DNA sequence: TGCAGTGCTAGTCGACTAGCGGGAGGGTACAATGAGCAGTTCTTC. Translating gives CSASRLAGGYNEQFF.

This clonotype appeared many times. The chain employs TRBV10-3 and TRBJ2-1; D is tentatively TRBD1 or TRBD2 (6 bases each). The CDR3 runs to 12 residues. The germline V gene has CDR1 ENHRY and CDR2 SYGVKD. Between the trimmed V and J ends, which lost 4 bases and 7 bases, there was a span of 8 bases. CDR3 DNA: TGTGCCATCAGTGGGGGGGCTAATGAGCAGTTCTTC. Its translation: CAISGGANEQFF.

This clonotype was recorded many times. V usage is TRBV5-1 and J usage is TRBJ2-3; 9 bases line up with TRBD2. The CDR3 totals 16 residues. V dropped 4 bases and J dropped 2; count of bases not matched to a gene: 8. In germline, CDR1 is SGHRS, CDR2 YFSETQ. The chain's CDR3 is CASSLRASGVTDTQYF. Written as DNA, the CDR3 is TGCGCCAGCAGCCTTCGGGCTAGCGGGGTCACAGATACGCAGTATTTT.

V is TRBV7-9 and J is TRBJ1-2, with D perhaps matching TRBD1 (5 bases). The V end lost 1 base, the J end lost 5 bases, and 17 bases lay between the germline ends. CDR3 size: 16 residues. Germline lookup yields CDR1 SEHNR and CDR2 FQNEAQ (reference sequence). CDR3 coding DNA: TGTGCCAGCAGCTTAGGGGGGTCAGACCCTTCATATGGCTACACCTTC. This sequence encodes CASSLGGSDPSYGYTF.

This clonotype was seen repeatedly, ten times or more. The V gene is TRBV29-1, the J gene TRBJ1-1, with D perhaps matching TRBD1 (5 bases). Deletions cut 6 bases from V and 10 bases from J, with 15 bases between. The CDR3 totals 11 residues. From germline, CDR1 is SQVTM and CDR2 ANQGSEA. For the CDR3, the DNA is TGCAGCGTGGGGGAAGGACCAGGAGCTTTCTTT. Encoded protein: CSVGEGPGAFF.

This clonotype was observed many times. The rearrangement joins TRBV6-5 to TRBJ2-3, with 10 bases aligning to TRBD1. The J segment lost 0 bases and the V segment lost 4 bases, leaving 4 bases of the junction unmatched. Germline V gene lookup returns CDR1 MNHEY and CDR2 SVGAGI. The CDR3 is 16 residues long. The CDR3 is CASSSDRGASTDTQYF. CDR3 coding DNA: TGTGCCAGCAGTTCGGACAGGGGGGCTAGCACAGATACGCAGTATTTT.

This sequence joins TRBV12-3 or TRBV12-4 and TRBJ2-2; TRBD2 agrees at 7 bases. The junction had 1 base not matched to a gene; V was cut back by 8 bases and J by 4 bases. The CDR3 sequence is 12 residues long. Here the CDR3 DNA reads TGTGCCAGCGGGGGGGGCACCGGGGAGCTGTTTTTT. Its translation is CASGGGTGELFF.

The chain joins TRBV20-1 to TRBJ1-5; tentatively, D is TRBD1 (5 bases). The V and J ends lost 0 bases and 5 bases respectively, with 11 bases between them. Germline loops: CDR1 DFQATT, CDR2 SNEGSKA (reference sequence). CDR3 length equals 14 residues. The CDR3 region is CSARDLGGDQPQHF. Written as DNA, the CDR3 is TGCAGTGCTAGAGATCTTGGAGGGGATCAGCCCCAGCATTTT.

To note about this clonotype: This sequence may be a read error, since a much larger clone differs from it by one base. J is TRBJ2-1 and V is TRBV6-6, with TRBD1 matching 10 bases. After removal of 2 bases from V and 4 bases from J, the junction contained 2 bases not matched to a gene. CDR1 and CDR2 from the germline V gene are MNHNY and SVGAGI (reference sequence). This CDR3 region has 15 residues. Written as DNA, the CDR3 is TGTGCCAGCAGTTACGAGGACAGGGGGTACAATGAGCAGTTCTTC. Protein product: CASSYEDRGYNEQFF.

This clonotype was detected only a few times. V is TRBV6-2 or TRBV6-3 and J is TRBJ1-5; 8 nucleotides match TRBD1. CDR3 length: 14 amino acids. Per germline, CDR1 MNHEY and CDR2 SVGEGT. V was pared by 4 bases and J by 7 bases, with 6 bases of the junction left unmatched. The CDR3 is CASSCGRGQQPQHF. DNA of the CDR3: TGTGCCAGCAGTTGTGGCAGGGGGCAACAGCCCCAGCATTTT.

This clonotype was seen a handful of times. V usage is TRBV14 and J usage is TRBJ2-5, with unresolved D. Trimming cost V 4 bases and J 5 bases, with 8 bases left between them. The CDR3 extends over 12 amino acids. CDR1 and CDR2 (germline): SGHDN, FVKESK. DNA of the CDR3: TGTGCCAGCAGCCTAAGTACCGAGACCCAGTACTTC. This codes for CASSLSTETQYF.

This clonotype showed up many times. The chain links TRBV20-1 to TRBJ1-2; maybe TRBD1 (6 bases). V was shortened by 6 bases and J by 2 bases, with 7 bases between the two germline ends. CDR1 is DFQATT, CDR2 SNEGSKA, per germline (reference sequence). CDR3 size: 11 residues. The CDR3, as DNA: TGCAGTGCCGGGGGCAACTATGGCTACACCTTC. Protein sequence: CSAGGNYGYTF.

There are a few counts of this clonotype. The chain carries TRBV24-1 and TRBJ2-2; 15 positions match TRBD2. Germline V gene data show CDR1 as KGHDR and CDR2 as SFDVKD. J lost 3 bases, V lost 4 bases, and 8 bases had no gene match. This CDR3 contains 19 residues. CDR3 nucleotides: TGTGCCACCAGTGACGATGGGACTAGCGGGGGGAGGGACACCGGGGAGCTGTTTTTT. Translated: CATSDDGTSGGRDTGELFF.

Turning to this clonotype: One base away lies a much larger clone, so this may be a sequencing read error. This rearrangement joins TRBV20-1 to TRBJ1-4; maybe TRBD1 (5 bases). Germline V lookup: CDR1 DFQATT, CDR2 SNEGSKA (reference sequence). There are 16 residues in the CDR3. Written as DNA, the CDR3 is TGCAGTGCTAGAGGGATAGGGGACCCAACTAATGAAAAACGGTTTTTT. Translating gives CSARGIGDPTNEKRFF.

In this sample, this clonotype turned up many times. The V call is TRBV6-5, the J call TRBJ1-2; no reliable D call. The CDR3 extends over 18 amino acids. Between the trimmed V and J ends, which lost 0 bases and 5 bases, there was a span of 22 bases. Germline loops: CDR1 MNHEY, CDR2 SVGAGI. The DNA for the CDR3 is TGTGCCAGCAGTTACTCGCCTGGTCGTGACGGGCAGACTTATGGCTACACCTTC. Its protein product is CASSYSPGRDGQTYGYTF.